The 32 T cell receptor beta chains below were found in one sample sequenced in a study of T cells of healthy individuals. TCRdb analysed the 5' RACE reads with MiXCR anew, one entry per CDR3 protein. The sample records 65,000 to 90,000 distinct CDR3 sequences, roughly 5% being singletons. The receptors originated from a female donor in good health.

This clonotype appeared many times. The chain recombines TRBV4-2 with TRBJ2-3; TRBD2 aligns across 13 bases. This CDR3 spans 19 amino acids. Per germline, CDR1 LGHNA and CDR2 YNFKEQ. J lost 3 bases, V lost 4 bases, and 13 bases had no gene match. CDR3 bases: TGTGCCAGCAGCCGACACCAATTTAGGACTAGCGGGAGAACAGATACGCAGTATTTT. Its translation: CASSRHQFRTSGRTDTQYF.

In this sample, this clonotype turned up a few times. The DNA of the CDR3 is TGTGCCAGCGTCGGAAATAATTCACCCCTCCACTTT. Amino acids: CASVGNNSPLHF. V usage is TRBV13 and J usage is TRBJ1-6; D remains unclear. The length of the CDR3 is 12 residues. Germline V lookup: CDR1 PRHDT, CDR2 FYEKMQ (reference sequence). V lost 8 bases to trimming and J lost 5 bases, with 7 bases between them.

Only a few counts were recorded for this clonotype. V gene TRBV28 combines with J gene TRBJ2-7; 7 bases fit TRBD2. This CDR3 region has 15 residues. Germline trimming cut 3 bases from V and 3 bases from J; bases unmatched to any gene: 8. The germline V gene encodes CDR1 MDHEN and CDR2 SYDVKM. In nucleotides, the CDR3 is TGTGCCAGCAGTTTTACGGCTAGCGGACGCTACGAGCAGTACTTC. This codes for CASSFTASGRYEQYF.

The sample holds many counts of this clonotype. CDR3 protein: CSAKGIYGYTF. The CDR3 DNA sequence: TGCAGTGCTAAAGGCATCTATGGCTACACCTTC. V and J are TRBV20-1 and TRBJ1-2; D uncertain. The length of the CDR3 is 11 residues. The V end lost 4 bases, the J end lost 4 bases, and 7 bases lay between the germline ends. CDR1 and CDR2 from the germline V gene are DFQATT and SNEGSKA (reference sequence).

This clonotype was detected ten times or more. CDR3 bases: TGTGCCAGCTCACCACGGACAGGGACTGCCAAAAACATTCAGTACTTC. This encodes CASSPRTGTAKNIQYF. This chain uses TRBV18 with TRBJ2-4; TRBD1 agrees at 8 bases. The germline V gene encodes CDR1 KGHSH and CDR2 LQKENI. V was clipped by 1 base and J by 1 base; unmatched bases: 3. This CDR3 comprises 16 residues.

The sample holds many counts of this clonotype. The genes are TRBV3-1 and TRBJ2-1; D is unclear. Trimming left V 4 bases short and J 7 bases short, with 8 bases between. Germline V gene sequence: CDR1 LGHDT, CDR2 YNNKEL (reference sequence). The CDR3 is 12 amino acids. The CDR3, as DNA: TGTGCCAGCAGCCCCACCCGTAATGAGCAGTTCTTC. This sequence encodes CASSPTRNEQFF.

This clonotype was counted many times. The chain uses TRBV21-1 and TRBJ2-7. TRBV21-1 represents a pseudogene. The CDR3 has 14 amino acids. DNA of the CDR3: TGTGCCAGCAGCTTACGAATACTTGGGTACGAGCAGTACTTC. This sequence encodes CASSLRILGYEQYF.

This clonotype was seen ten or more times. The chain carries TRBV6-2 or TRBV6-3 and TRBJ1-5; 9 bases align to TRBD1. This CDR3 contains 16 residues. Looked up from germline, CDR1 is MNHEY and CDR2 is SVGEGT. V dropped 6 bases and J dropped 7; count of bases not matched to a gene: 13. The CDR3 DNA follows: TGTGCCAGCAGCTGGGCGGGACAGGGCGAAGGCCAGCCCCAGCATTTT. Protein: CASSWAGQGEGQPQHF.

The sample holds many counts of this clonotype. CDR3 region: CASSLGGTFGNEQFF. The CDR3 DNA is TGTGCCAGCAGCCTAGGGGGAACCTTCGGGAATGAGCAGTTCTTC. The rearrangement links TRBV7-8 to TRBJ2-1; tentative D call: TRBD1 (6 bases). The germline V gene encodes CDR1 SGHVS and CDR2 FQNEAQ. This CDR3 is built from 15 residues. Trimming removed 5 bases from V and 7 bases from J, with 18 bases in between.

This clonotype was seen many times. The chain couples TRBV7-9 to TRBJ2-1, with a possible D match to TRBD2 (6 bases). The ends were cut back, 1 base at V and 4 bases at J, with 11 bases in the middle. Germline loops: CDR1 SEHNR, CDR2 FQNEAQ (reference sequence). The CDR3 sequence is 15 residues long. CDR3 amino acids: CASSLVGSGYNEQFF. CDR3 in DNA: TGTGCCAGCAGCTTAGTCGGGAGTGGGTACAATGAGCAGTTCTTC. Supplemented by reference TRBV7-9 and TRBJ2-1, the full variable domain reads DTGVSQNPRHKITKRGQNVTFRCDPISEHNRLYWYRQTLGQGPEFLTYFQNEAQLEKSRLLSDRFSAERPKGSFSTLEIQRTEQGDSAMYLCASSLVGSGYNEQFFGPGTRLTVL.

In its sample, this clonotype was seen many times. This CDR3 reads CASSIDSATAKNIQYF. The CDR3 DNA follows: TGTGCCAGTAGTATAGATTCGGCAACAGCCAAAAACATTCAGTACTTC. The chain has TRBV19 and TRBJ2-4; no reliable D call. The V end lost 0 bases, the J end lost 0 bases, and 9 bases lay between the germline ends. The CDR3 has 16 amino acids. Germline V CDR1 and CDR2: LNHDA, SQIVND (reference sequence).

This clonotype occurred many times. The chain is built from TRBV28 and TRBJ1-1, with D uncertain. The CDR3 covers 15 residues. Germline assignment: CDR1 MDHEN and CDR2 SYDVKM. The V end lost 11 bases, the J end lost 4 bases, and 23 bases lay between the germline ends. The CDR3 protein is CAVRRTGPWGTEAFF. CDR3 bases: TGTGCCGTAAGGCGAACCGGGCCCTGGGGCACTGAAGCTTTCTTT.

This clonotype was counted many times. This rearrangement joins TRBV9 to TRBJ2-1; 9 bases fit TRBD1. The length of the CDR3 is 19 residues. After removal of 4 bases from V and 1 base from J, the junction contained 15 bases not matched to a gene. The V gene's germline CDR1 is SGDLS and CDR2 YYNGEE. CDR3 coding DNA: TGTGCCAGCAGCACCCGGGACAGGGAGGGGGCCCGGTCCTACAATGAGCAGTTCTTC. Protein product: CASSTRDREGARSYNEQFF. The whole variable domain, remainder taken from reference TRBV9 and TRBJ2-1, is DSGVTQTPKHLITATGQRVTLRCSPRSGDLSVYWYQQSLDQGLQFLIQYYNGEERAKGNILERFSAQQFPDLHSELNLSSLELGDSALYFCASSTRDREGARSYNEQFFGPGTRLTVL.

This clonotype was seen a handful of times. This rearrangement joins TRBV10-3 to TRBJ1-2; D remains unclear. The CDR3 consists of 13 residues. V lost 4 bases and J 2 bases, leaving 8 bases between the germline ends. Germline V lookup: CDR1 ENHRY, CDR2 SYGVKD. CDR3 bases: TGTGCCATCAGTGTTTCCAAAAACTATGGCTACACCTTC. Translated: CAISVSKNYGYTF.

This clonotype showed up many times. This sequence joins TRBV6-5 and TRBJ1-4; D uncertain. The CDR3 spans 16 residues. Trimming left V 6 bases short and J 8 bases short, with 22 bases between. The germline V gene has CDR1 MNHEY and CDR2 SVGAGI. CDR3: CASSLAPGRVGEKLFF. CDR3 DNA sequence: TGTGCCAGCAGCCTAGCCCCGGGCCGCGTCGGGGAAAAACTGTTTTTT.

This clonotype showed up many times. The chain is built from TRBV3-1 and TRBJ2-7; the D gene is possibly TRBD1 (6 bases). V was pared by 2 bases and J by 0 bases, with 8 bases between. Germline V gives CDR1 LGHDT, CDR2 YNNKEL (reference sequence). This CDR3 has 14 residues. CDR3 in DNA: TGTGCCAGCAGCCAACAGGGGAGCTCCTACGAGCAGTACTTC. Translation gives CASSQQGSSYEQYF.

The chain is built from TRBV7-3 and TRBJ1-1, with D possibly matching TRBD1 (5 bases). Trimming stripped 5 bases from V and 2 bases from J, with 15 bases between. The CDR3 is 15 amino acids. Germline CDR1 and CDR2: SGHTA and FQGTGA. The CDR3 loop is CASSVVSGYNTEAFF. CDR3 in DNA: TGTGCCAGCAGCGTTGTGTCAGGGTACAACACTGAAGCTTTCTTT.

This clonotype came up a few times. The CDR3 loop is CASSSQGDYNSPLHF. The CDR3 DNA is TGTGCCAGCAGTTCCCAGGGAGATTATAATTCACCCCTCCACTTT. The chain combines TRBV12-3 or TRBV12-4 with TRBJ1-6; D may be TRBD1 (5 bases). This CDR3 is built from 15 residues. Trimming removed 4 bases from V and 4 bases from J, with 11 bases in between.

The chain is built from TRBV27 and TRBJ1-5; D perhaps matches TRBD1 (5 bases). Deletions cut 5 bases from V and 7 bases from J, with 18 bases between. CDR1 and CDR2 (germline): MNHEY, SMNVEV (reference sequence). This CDR3 is 15 amino acids long. The CDR3 coding sequence is TGTGCCAGCAGTCCCGGGACCGAACGGAGGCAGCCCCAGCATTTT. It translates to CASSPGTERRQPQHF.

This clonotype was seen ten or more times. V is TRBV29-1 and J is TRBJ2-7; TRBD2 agrees at 10 bases. The CDR3 has 16 residues. CDR1 is SQVTM, CDR2 ANQGSEA, per germline. Germline trimming cut 1 base from V and 5 bases from J; bases unmatched to any gene: 11. The CDR3, as DNA: TGCAGCGTTGAAGCGCTAGCGGGAGTGTACGCCAACGAGCAGTACTTC. Amino acid sequence: CSVEALAGVYANEQYF.

This clonotype was detected ten times or more. The chain combines TRBV14 with TRBJ2-3; no clear D. Germline V gene data show CDR1 as SGHDN and CDR2 as FVKESK. The CDR3 contains 13 residues. V was shortened by 4 bases and J by 7 bases, with 12 bases between the two germline ends. Here the CDR3 reads CASSRNTLNTQYF. DNA for the CDR3: TGTGCCAGCAGCCGCAACACCCTCAATACGCAGTATTTT.

Ten or more counts support this clonotype. This rearrangement joins TRBV7-8 to TRBJ1-5; the D is unclear. Germline lookup yields CDR1 SGHVS and CDR2 FQNEAQ. Trimming shortened V by 0 bases and J by 0 bases, and 9 bases separated the two germline ends. This CDR3 has 16 amino acids. The DNA for the CDR3 is TGTGCCAGCAGCTTAGCGCGGCAGAATAGCAATCAGCCCCAGCATTTT. This codes for CASSLARQNSNQPQHF.

The J gene is TRBJ1-1, the V gene TRBV27, with D tentatively TRBD1 (5 bases). From germline, CDR1 is MNHEY and CDR2 SMNVEV (reference sequence). Trimming cost V 7 bases and J 5 bases, with 14 bases left between them. CDR3 length: 13 amino acids. Written as DNA, the CDR3 is TGTGCCAGCACCATGACGGGGCGGACTGAAGCTTTCTTT. Translation: CASTMTGRTEAFF.

The chain joins TRBV29-1 to TRBJ2-5; D assignment may be TRBD1 or TRBD2 (6 bases each). Germline CDR1 is SQVTM and CDR2 is ANQGSEA. The V and J ends lost 7 bases and 4 bases respectively, with 19 bases between them. This CDR3 region has 14 residues. For the CDR3, the DNA is TGCAGCGCCGGGGGCCAAACCTTGACAGAGACCCAGTACTTC. Residues: CSAGGQTLTETQYF.

This clonotype came up a few times. This chain joins TRBV12-3 or TRBV12-4 and TRBJ1-2; D may be TRBD1 (5 bases). Trimming shortened V by 7 bases and J by 6 bases, and 12 bases separated the two germline ends. The CDR3 extends over 12 amino acids. The CDR3 sequence is CASTDSYHGYTF. The DNA of the CDR3 is TGTGCCAGCACCGACAGTTATCATGGCTACACCTTC.

In its sample, this clonotype was seen a few times. The CDR3 DNA sequence: TGTGCCAGCAGCGAACTCGCAACAGGGACAAAAGCTTTCTTT. Translating gives CASSELATGTKAFF. The V call is TRBV7-6, the J call TRBJ1-1; D may be TRBD1 (6 bases). V lost 5 bases and J lost 9, with 19 bases in between. The germline V gene encodes CDR1 SGHVS and CDR2 FNYEAQ. The CDR3 consists of 14 residues.

In this sample, this clonotype turned up many times. The chain employs TRBV7-2 and TRBJ1-1; D remains ambiguous. Germline V gene sequence: CDR1 SGHTA, CDR2 FQGNSA. V was trimmed by 5 bases and J by 1 base, leaving 14 bases between them. The CDR3 loop spans 15 amino acids. As DNA, the CDR3 is TGTGCCAGCAGCCCCCATAATCTTTCGAACACTGAAGCTTTCTTT. This translates into CASSPHNLSNTEAFF.

This clonotype was recorded many times. The genes are TRBV7-2 and TRBJ2-2; D call uncertain. Trimming left V 6 bases short and J 9 bases short, with 11 bases between. The CDR3 extends over 12 amino acids. Germline V gene lookup returns CDR1 SGHTA and CDR2 FQGNSA. The CDR3 spells CASREIARELFF. For the CDR3, the DNA is TGTGCCAGCAGGGAAATAGCCAGGGAGCTGTTTTTT. Looking up the rest from reference TRBV7-2 and TRBJ2-2 gives the full variable domain: GAGVSQSPSNKVTEKGKDVELRCDPISGHTALYWYRQSLGQGLEFLIYFQGNSAPDKSGLPSDRFSAERTGGSVSTLTIQRTQQEDSAVYLCASREIARELFFGEGSRLTVL.

This clonotype was seen repeatedly, ten times or more. The V and J genes are TRBV2 and TRBJ2-2; 10 nucleotides match TRBD1. Germline V CDR1 and CDR2: SNHLY, FYNNEI. V lost 9 bases to trimming and J lost 0 bases; unmatched junction nucleotides: 7. This CDR3 region has 16 residues. CDR3 sequence: CASSRDRGTNTGELFF. The CDR3 DNA reads as TGTGCCAGTAGCCGGGACAGGGGCACGAACACCGGGGAGCTGTTTTTT.

The table lists this clonotype with a few counts. V gene TRBV7-9 combines with J gene TRBJ1-1; D unresolved. V lost 2 bases to trimming and J lost 1 base, with 17 bases between them. Germline V gene sequence: CDR1 SEHNR, CDR2 FQNEAQ (reference sequence). The CDR3 has 17 residues. CDR3 region: CASSLSSIREGNTEAFF. DNA for the CDR3: TGTGCCAGCAGCTTATCTTCGATTCGGGAGGGGAACACTGAAGCTTTCTTT. The whole variable domain, remainder taken from reference TRBV7-9 and TRBJ1-1, is DTGVSQNPRHKITKRGQNVTFRCDPISEHNRLYWYRQTLGQGPEFLTYFQNEAQLEKSRLLSDRFSAERPKGSFSTLEIQRTEQGDSAMYLCASSLSSIREGNTEAFFGQGTRLTVV.

This clonotype was counted at least ten times. J is TRBJ2-3 and V is TRBV4-2; maybe TRBD1 (5 bases). The CDR3 has 13 amino acids. Trimming pared 2 bases from V and 5 bases from J, leaving 8 bases between. The germline CDR1 and CDR2 sequences are LGHNA and YNFKEQ. Here the CDR3 reads CASSQQGKDTQYF. The CDR3 nucleotides read TGTGCCAGCAGCCAACAGGGAAAAGATACGCAGTATTTT.

This clonotype was counted at least ten times. This chain links TRBV29-1 with TRBJ2-1, with TRBD2 identical over 10 bases. V shed 1 base, J shed 3 bases, and the junction held 6 bases outside the gene matches. This CDR3 contains 16 residues. Germline lookup yields CDR1 SQVTM and CDR2 ANQGSEA. CDR3 region: CSVEGRLAGFYNEQFF. The CDR3 coding sequence is TGCAGCGTTGAAGGTCGACTAGCGGGTTTCTACAATGAGCAGTTCTTC.